Reported below is one T cell receptor (beta chain). Per the germline V gene, CDR1 is MNHNY and CDR2 is SVGAGI (reference sequence). The CDR3 spans 13 residues. The ends were cut back, 2 bases at V and 10 bases at J, with 12 bases in the middle. PCR employed 60 Vbeta and 13 Jbeta primers. Repertoires were generated with immunoSEQ multiplex PCR, while TCRdb's copy carries only in-frame clones and drops some. Of fewer than 200,000 clones in the sample, 60% to 85% were seen once. The sample comes from a study of cytomegalovirus exposure and HLA in healthy donors. The clonotype was recovered from a man in his forties or fifties in good health and CMV-seronegative. Sequencing was performed on PBMCs. The chain is built from TRBV6-6 and TRBJ1-5; D gene unclear. The CDR3 spells CASSYERWRPQHF. As DNA, the CDR3 is TGTGCCAGCAGTTACGAGCGGTGGCGACCCCAGCATTTT.